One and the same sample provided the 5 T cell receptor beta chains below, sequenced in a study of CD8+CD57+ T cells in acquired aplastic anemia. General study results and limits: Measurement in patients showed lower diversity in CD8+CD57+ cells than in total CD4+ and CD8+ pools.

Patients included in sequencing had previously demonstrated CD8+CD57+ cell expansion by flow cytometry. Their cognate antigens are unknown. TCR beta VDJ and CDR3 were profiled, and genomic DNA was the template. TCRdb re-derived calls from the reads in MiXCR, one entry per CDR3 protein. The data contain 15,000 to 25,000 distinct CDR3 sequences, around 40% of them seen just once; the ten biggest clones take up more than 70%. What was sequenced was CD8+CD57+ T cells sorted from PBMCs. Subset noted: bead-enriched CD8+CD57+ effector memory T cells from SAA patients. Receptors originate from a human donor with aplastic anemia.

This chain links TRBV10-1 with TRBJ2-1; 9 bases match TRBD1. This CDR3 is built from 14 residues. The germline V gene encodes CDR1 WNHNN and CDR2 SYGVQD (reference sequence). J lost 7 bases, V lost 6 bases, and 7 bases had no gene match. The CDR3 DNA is TGCGCCAGCAGACCGGACAGGGGTTGGAATGAGCAGTTCTTC. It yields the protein CASRPDRGWNEQFF.

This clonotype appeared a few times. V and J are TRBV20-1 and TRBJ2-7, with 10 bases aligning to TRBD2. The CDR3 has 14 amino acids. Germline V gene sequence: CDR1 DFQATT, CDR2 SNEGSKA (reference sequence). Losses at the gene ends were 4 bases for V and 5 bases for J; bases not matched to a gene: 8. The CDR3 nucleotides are TGCAGTGCTATTTCTAGCGGGAGTGGCAACGAGCAGTACTTC. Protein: CSAISSGSGNEQYF.

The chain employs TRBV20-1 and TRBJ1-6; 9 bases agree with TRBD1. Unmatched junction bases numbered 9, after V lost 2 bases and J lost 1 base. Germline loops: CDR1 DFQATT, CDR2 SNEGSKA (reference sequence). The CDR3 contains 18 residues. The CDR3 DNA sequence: TGCAGTGCTAGATCTACCGGACAGGGGTTATCCTATAATTCACCCCTCCACTTT. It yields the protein CSARSTGQGLSYNSPLHF.

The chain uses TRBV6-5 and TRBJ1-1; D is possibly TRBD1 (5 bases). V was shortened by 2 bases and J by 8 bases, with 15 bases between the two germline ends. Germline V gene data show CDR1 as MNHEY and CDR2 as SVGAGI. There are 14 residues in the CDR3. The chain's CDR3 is CASSYARDGKEAFF. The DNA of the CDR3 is TGTGCCAGCAGTTACGCGAGGGACGGGAAAGAAGCTTTCTTT.

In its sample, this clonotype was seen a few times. The CDR3 region has the DNA TGTGCCAGCAGTGATGGAGGGGTCGAGCAGTACTTC. Amino acids: CASSDGGVEQYF. V usage is TRBV2 and J usage is TRBJ2-7, with D maybe TRBD2 (6 bases). Trimming took 3 bases from V and 6 from J, leaving 9 bases between them. CDR1 is SNHLY, CDR2 FYNNEI, per germline. This CDR3 region has 12 residues. The full variable domain, completed using reference TRBV2 and TRBJ2-7, is EPEVTQTPSHQVTQMGQEVILRCVPISNHLYFYWYRQILGQKVEFLVSFYNNEISEKSEIFDDQFSVERPDGSNFTLKIRSTKLEDSAMYFCASSDGGVEQYFGPGTRLTVT.